The present TCR beta chain was sequenced within a study of CD8+CD57+ T cells in acquired aplastic anemia. Study-wide context: Across the sorted CD4+ and CD8+ cells, DNA amounts averaged roughly 3.5 ug. Notes on the study in general: For CD8+ Simpson's diversity, patients and controls showed no significant difference.

Individuals selected for sequencing had exhibited CD8+CD57+ cell expansion on flow cytometry. Each patient had severe acquired aplastic anemia. About this clonotype itself: Its antigen is unidentified.

Profiling that covered TCR beta VDJ and CDR3 relied on genomic DNA as its template. TCRdb re-derived calls from the reads in MiXCR, one entry per CDR3 protein. This sample has 150,000 to 200,000 distinct CDR3 sequences, with roughly 50% found just once. The source is a human donor with aplastic anemia. Sequencing used sorted CD4+, CD8+, or CD8+CD57+ T cells (not recorded which) from PBMCs.

As DNA, the CDR3 is TGCGCCAGCAGCCAACCCCAGCGGGACGGTGAGCAGTACTTC. It translates to CASSQPQRDGEQYF. The chain joins TRBV4-1 to TRBJ2-7; 7 bases agree with TRBD2. The CDR3 loop spans 14 amino acids. Germline trimming cut 2 bases from V and 7 bases from J; bases unmatched to any gene: 8. The V gene's germline CDR1 is MGHRA and CDR2 YSYEKL.